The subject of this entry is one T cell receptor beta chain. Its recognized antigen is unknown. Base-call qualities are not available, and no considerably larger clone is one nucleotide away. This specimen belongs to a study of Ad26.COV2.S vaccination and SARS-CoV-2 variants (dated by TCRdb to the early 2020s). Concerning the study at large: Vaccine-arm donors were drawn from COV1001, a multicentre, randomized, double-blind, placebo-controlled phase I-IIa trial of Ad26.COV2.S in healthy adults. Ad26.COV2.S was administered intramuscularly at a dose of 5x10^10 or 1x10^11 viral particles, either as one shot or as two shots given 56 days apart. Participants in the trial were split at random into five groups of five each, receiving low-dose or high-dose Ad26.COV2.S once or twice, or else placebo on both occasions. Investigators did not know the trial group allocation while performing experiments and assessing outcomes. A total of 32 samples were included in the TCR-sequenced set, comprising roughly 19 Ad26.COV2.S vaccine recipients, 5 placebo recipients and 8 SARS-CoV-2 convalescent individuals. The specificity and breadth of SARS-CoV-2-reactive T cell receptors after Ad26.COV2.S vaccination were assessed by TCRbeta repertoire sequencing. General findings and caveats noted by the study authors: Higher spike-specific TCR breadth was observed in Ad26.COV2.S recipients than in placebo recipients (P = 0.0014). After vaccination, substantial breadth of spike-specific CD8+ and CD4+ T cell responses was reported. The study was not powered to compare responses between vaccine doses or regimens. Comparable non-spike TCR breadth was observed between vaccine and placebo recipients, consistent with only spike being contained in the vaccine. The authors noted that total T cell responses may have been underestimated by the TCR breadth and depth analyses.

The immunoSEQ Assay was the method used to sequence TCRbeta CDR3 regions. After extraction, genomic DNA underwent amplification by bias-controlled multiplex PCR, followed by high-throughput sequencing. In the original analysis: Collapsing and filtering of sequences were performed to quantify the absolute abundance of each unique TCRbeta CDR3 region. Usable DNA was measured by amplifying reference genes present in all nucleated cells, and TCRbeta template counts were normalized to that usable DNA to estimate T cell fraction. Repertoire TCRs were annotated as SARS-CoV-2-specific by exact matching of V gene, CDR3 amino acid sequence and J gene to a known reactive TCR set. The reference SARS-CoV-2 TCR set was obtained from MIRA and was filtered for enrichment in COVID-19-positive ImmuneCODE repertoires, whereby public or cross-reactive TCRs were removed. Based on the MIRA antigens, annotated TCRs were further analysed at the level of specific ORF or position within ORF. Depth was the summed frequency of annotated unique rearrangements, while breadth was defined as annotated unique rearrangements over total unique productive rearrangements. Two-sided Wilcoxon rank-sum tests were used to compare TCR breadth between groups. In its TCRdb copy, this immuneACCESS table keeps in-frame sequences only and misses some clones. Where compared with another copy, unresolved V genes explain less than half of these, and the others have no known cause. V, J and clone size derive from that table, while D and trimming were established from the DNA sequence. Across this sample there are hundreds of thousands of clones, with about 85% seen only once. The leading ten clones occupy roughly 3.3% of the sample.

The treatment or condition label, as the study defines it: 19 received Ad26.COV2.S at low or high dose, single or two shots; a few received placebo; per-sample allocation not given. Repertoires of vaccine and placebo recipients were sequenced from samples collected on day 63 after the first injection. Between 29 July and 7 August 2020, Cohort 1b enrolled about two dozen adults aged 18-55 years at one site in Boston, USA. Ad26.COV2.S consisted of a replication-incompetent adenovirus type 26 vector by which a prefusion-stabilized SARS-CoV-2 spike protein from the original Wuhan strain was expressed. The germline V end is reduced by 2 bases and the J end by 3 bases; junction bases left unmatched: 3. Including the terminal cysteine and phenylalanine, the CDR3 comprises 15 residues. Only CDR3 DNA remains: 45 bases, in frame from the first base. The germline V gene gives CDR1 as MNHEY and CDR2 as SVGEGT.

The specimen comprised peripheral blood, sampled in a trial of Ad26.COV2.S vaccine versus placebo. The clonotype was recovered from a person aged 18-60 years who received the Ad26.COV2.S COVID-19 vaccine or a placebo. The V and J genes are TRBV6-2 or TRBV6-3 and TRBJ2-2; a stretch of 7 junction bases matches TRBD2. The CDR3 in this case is CASSYQGLYTGELFF. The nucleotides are TGTGCCAGCAGTTACCAGGGACTATACACCGGGGAGCTGTTTTTT.